This T cell receptor beta chain derives from a study of shared clonotypes between healthy human individuals. As for the study in general: Three plates were used per donor for CD4 naive, three for CD4 memory, two for CD8 naive and one for CD8 memory.

Per germline, CDR1 SGHAT and CDR2 FQNNGV. V lost 8 bases to trimming and J lost 6 bases, with 5 bases between them. There are 10 residues in the CDR3. It was into CD45RA+ naive and CD45RA-negative memory subsets that the CD4+ cells were split. The protocol was immunoSEQ multiplex PCR, while the TCRdb copy is restricted to in-frame clones and leaves out a portion. The sample records some 1.5 million clones, around 98% being singletons. The chain joins TRBV11-2 to TRBJ2-1; D is possibly TRBD1 or TRBD2 (5 bases each). Sequenced sample: naive CD4+ T cells sorted from blood. Subset defined: CD45RA+ positively selected. The TCR was taken from a man aged 25-40 years in good health. CDR3 sequence (DNA): TGTGCCAGCGGGGGCAATGAGCAGTTCTTC. Its translation: CASGGNEQFF.